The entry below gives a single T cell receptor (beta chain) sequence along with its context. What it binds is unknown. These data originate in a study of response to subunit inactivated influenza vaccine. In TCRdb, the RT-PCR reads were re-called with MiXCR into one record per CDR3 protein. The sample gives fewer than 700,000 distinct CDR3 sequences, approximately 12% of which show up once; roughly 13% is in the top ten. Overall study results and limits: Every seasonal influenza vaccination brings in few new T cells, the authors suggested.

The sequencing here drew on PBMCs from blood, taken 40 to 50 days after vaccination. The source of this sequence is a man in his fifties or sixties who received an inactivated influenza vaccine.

The CDR3 bases are TGCAGTGCTAGAGACCCGACTAGCGGCTCCTACGAGCAGTACTTC. Its translation is CSARDPTSGSYEQYF. The chain couples TRBV20-1 to TRBJ2-7; TRBD2 aligns across 9 bases. Germline loops: CDR1 DFQATT, CDR2 SNEGSKA (reference sequence). The CDR3 consists of 15 residues. V dropped 0 bases and J dropped 0; count of bases not matched to a gene: 3.